Reported below is one T cell receptor beta chain. The record originates from a study of blood T cell repertoires in COVID-19. Study overall: Sites across the United States, Italy and Spain contributed samples from acute and convalescent COVID-19. PBMCs, B-cell-depleted T cells, or T cells were the source of the cDNA or gDNA that made up the material.

Germline loops: CDR1 MNHEY, CDR2 SVGAGI. This CDR3 has 14 residues. V was clipped by 3 bases and J by 5 bases, with 13 bases between them. Per the original data handling: Counts of nucleated cells, estimated from reference gene primer amplification, were obtained. The table came from immunoSEQ multiplex PCR; TCRdb's copy has only in-frame clones and leaves some out. The V and J calls and the clone size are those of that table, but D and trimming were determined from the DNA. The sample lists approximately 74,000 clones, around 88% occurring once. Source material: peripheral blood. This TCR came from a woman over 75 with active or convalescent COVID-19. The chain combines TRBV6-5 with TRBJ1-1, with D tentatively TRBD1 (5 bases). The DNA of the CDR3 is TGTGCCAGCAGTTATGGGGGGATGGAGACTGAAGCTTTCTTT. Residues: CASSYGGMETEAFF.